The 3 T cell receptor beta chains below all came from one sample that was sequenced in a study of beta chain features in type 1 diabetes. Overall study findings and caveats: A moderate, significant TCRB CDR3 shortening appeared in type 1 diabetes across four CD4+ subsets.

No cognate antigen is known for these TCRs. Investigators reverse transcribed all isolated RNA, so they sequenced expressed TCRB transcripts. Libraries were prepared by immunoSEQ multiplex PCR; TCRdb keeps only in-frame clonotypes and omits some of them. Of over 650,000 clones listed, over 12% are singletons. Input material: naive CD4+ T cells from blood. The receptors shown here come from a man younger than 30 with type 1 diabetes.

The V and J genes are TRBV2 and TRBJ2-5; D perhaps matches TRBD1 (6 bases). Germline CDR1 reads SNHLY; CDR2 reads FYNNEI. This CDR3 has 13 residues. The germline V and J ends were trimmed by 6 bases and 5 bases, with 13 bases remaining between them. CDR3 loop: CASRHGQSETQYF. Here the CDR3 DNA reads TGTGCCAGCAGACACGGACAGTCGGAGACCCAGTACTTC.

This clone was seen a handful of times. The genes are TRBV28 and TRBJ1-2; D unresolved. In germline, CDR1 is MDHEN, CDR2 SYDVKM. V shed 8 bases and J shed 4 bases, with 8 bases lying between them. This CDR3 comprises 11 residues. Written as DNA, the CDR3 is TGTGCCAGCGGGATTTCCTATGGCTACACCTTC. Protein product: CASGISYGYTF.

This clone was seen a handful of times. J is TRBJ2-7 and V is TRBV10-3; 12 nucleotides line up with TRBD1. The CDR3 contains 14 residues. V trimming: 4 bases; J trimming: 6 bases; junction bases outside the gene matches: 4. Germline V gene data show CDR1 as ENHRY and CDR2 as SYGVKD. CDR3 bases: TGTGCCATCAGTGGCGGGACAGGGGGCCCCGAGCAGTACTTC. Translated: CAISGGTGGPEQYF.